The 30 T cell receptor beta chains below come from one sample, sequenced in a study of OX40 agonist ivuxolimab in advanced cancers. Sequenced by immunoSEQ multiplex PCR; TCRdb stores in-frame clones only, minus some. The repertoire holds 30,000 to 40,000 clones, with roughly 86% as singletons. The sample consisted of CD4+ or CD8+ T cells sorted from blood, taken in a trial of the OX40 agonist ivuxolimab. Receptor source: an adult with an advanced solid tumor such as melanoma, head and neck, liver or kidney cancer.

V and J are TRBV2 and TRBJ1-4, with 7 nucleotides matching TRBD1. CDR1 SNHLY and CDR2 FYNNEI come from the germline V gene. This CDR3 spans 15 amino acids. V was pared by 7 bases and J by 7 bases, with 12 bases of the junction left unmatched. CDR3 in DNA: TGTGCCAGCATCTACGACAGGGTTCTCGGTGAAAAACTGTTTTTT. This encodes CASIYDRVLGEKLFF.

The V and J genes are TRBV5-6 and TRBJ2-5; possible D gene TRBD2, 5 bases. The J call could be wrong; TRBJ2-7 is a better fit for the DNA end. CDR3 length equals 13 residues. In germline, CDR1 is SGHDT, CDR2 YYEEEE. CDR3 region: CASSPVGRTEQYF. In DNA form, the CDR3 reads TGTGCCAGCAGCCCGGTGGGGAGAACCGAGCAGTACTTC.

The gene calls are TRBV6-1 and TRBJ1-4; TRBD1 might be the D (6 bases). With 4 bases removed from V and 0 bases from J, the gap between germline ends came to 18 bases. The CDR3 is made up of 18 amino acids. The germline CDR1 and CDR2 sequences are MNHNS and SASEGT. The CDR3 DNA sequence: TGTGCCAGCAGTGGGGGCTGGAGGACAGTCCCAACTAATGAAAAACTGTTTTTT. Residues: CASSGGWRTVPTNEKLFF.

The V and J genes are TRBV7-9 and TRBJ2-1; D possibly corresponds to TRBD1 (6 bases). CDR3 length equals 16 residues. Germline CDR1 reads SEHNR; CDR2 reads FQNEAQ (reference sequence). V lost 0 bases and J 4 bases, leaving 13 bases between the germline ends. CDR3 amino acids: CASSLAQGSGYNEQFF. The CDR3 bases are TGTGCCAGCAGCTTAGCGCAGGGGTCGGGATACAATGAGCAGTTCTTC.

This clone has just one count. The V gene is TRBV4-2, the J gene TRBJ1-2, with 10 bases that match TRBD1. This CDR3 comprises 14 residues. CDR1 and CDR2 (germline): LGHNA, YNFKEQ. V shed 1 base, J shed 6 bases, and the junction held 2 bases outside the gene matches. The CDR3 reads CASSQATGGDGYTF. As DNA, the CDR3 is TGTGCCAGCAGCCAAGCGACAGGGGGCGATGGCTACACCTTC.

The rearrangement links TRBV5-6 to TRBJ2-2, with TRBD2 as a possible D gene (6 bases). Germline V gene lookup returns CDR1 SGHDT and CDR2 YYEEEE. Trimming removed 5 bases at V and 6 bases at J, with 11 bases between. This CDR3 comprises 13 residues. DNA for the CDR3: TGTGCCAGCAGTCGACTAGGTCCCGGGGAGCTGTTTTTT. This sequence encodes CASSRLGPGELFF.

The chain uses TRBV19 and TRBJ2-7, with TRBD2 matching 12 bases. Trimming cost V 3 bases and J 5 bases; bases outside gene matches: 8. CDR3 size: 16 residues. The germline CDR1 and CDR2 sequences are LNHDA and SQIVND (reference sequence). In DNA form, the CDR3 reads TGTGCCAGTAGTATCTCGGCTAGCGGGAGGGCAAACGAGCAGTACTTC. Its protein product is CASSISASGRANEQYF. The variable domain in full, with the rest retrieved from reference TRBV19 and TRBJ2-7, is DGGITQSPKYLFRKEGQNVTLSCEQNLNHDAMYWYRQDPGQGLRLIYYSQIVNDFQKGDIAEGYSVSREKKESFPLTVTSAQKNPTAFYLCASSISASGRANEQYFGPGTRLTVT.

The DNA of the CDR3 is TGTGCCAGCGGAACGCCGACAGGACCAAGCTCCTACGAGCAGTACTTC. This translates into CASGTPTGPSSYEQYF. The V call is TRBV6-6, the J call TRBJ2-7; a weak D match, TRBD1 (6 bases). Looked up from germline, CDR1 is MNHNY and CDR2 is SVGAGI (reference sequence). Trimming took 8 bases from V and 0 from J, leaving 20 bases between them. The CDR3 consists of 16 residues.

This clone has a handful of counts. V is TRBV5-1 and J is TRBJ2-7; no firm D call. The CDR3 consists of 14 residues. Trimming removed 0 bases at V and 2 bases at J, with 9 bases between. CDR1 and CDR2 (germline): SGHRS, YFSETQ. This CDR3 is CASSLATDAYEQYF. The CDR3 DNA reads as TGCGCCAGCAGCTTGGCAACCGATGCCTACGAGCAGTACTTC.

This clone was detected only a few times. The chain recombines TRBV18 with TRBJ1-2, with 9 nucleotides matching TRBD1. Germline V gives CDR1 KGHSH, CDR2 LQKENI. Losses at the gene ends were 5 bases for V and 4 bases for J; bases not matched to a gene: 8. CDR3 length equals 15 residues. The DNA of the CDR3 is TGTGCCAGCTCATCTTCGGGACAGGGACCCTATGGCTACACCTTC. Translating gives CASSSSGQGPYGYTF.

This clone showed up just once. The rearrangement joins TRBV5-1 to TRBJ1-1; weak D call: TRBD1 (6 bases). V gave up 2 bases and J gave up 1 base, with 12 bases separating them. CDR1 and CDR2 from the germline V gene are SGHRS and YFSETQ. The CDR3 sequence is 15 residues long. CDR3 nucleotide sequence: TGCGCCAGCAGCTTACAGGGCGCACCGAACACTGAAGCTTTCTTT. This translates into CASSLQGAPNTEAFF.

This chain links TRBV28 with TRBJ2-7; no clear D gene. CDR3 length: 14 residues. Germline CDR1 MDHEN, CDR2 SYDVKM. V gave up 6 bases and J gave up 2 bases, with 14 bases separating them. CDR3 nucleotides: TGTGCCAGCAGCTTAATCCGGGCCCCCTACGAGCAGTACTTC. It translates to CASSLIRAPYEQYF.

V is TRBV19 and J is TRBJ2-1, with D uncertain. Germline CDR1 LNHDA, CDR2 SQIVND (reference sequence). Deletions cut 3 bases from V and 7 bases from J, with 7 bases between. The CDR3 spans 12 residues. The CDR3 nucleotides read TGTGCCAGTAGTATGGCACGGAATGAGCAGTTCTTC. It translates to CASSMARNEQFF.

The CDR3 DNA sequence: TGCGCCAGCAGCCAGACTGGGACAGGGTCTACTTCTAGCACAGATACGCAGTATTTT. Its translation: CASSQTGTGSTSSTDTQYF. The chain couples TRBV4-1 to TRBJ2-3; 9 bases fit TRBD1. The CDR3 has 19 residues. In germline, CDR1 is MGHRA, CDR2 YSYEKL. V dropped 3 bases and J dropped 0; count of bases not matched to a gene: 13.

CDR3 residues: CASTLNAAGTTRNTEAFF. The DNA of the CDR3 is TGCGCCAGCACCTTAAACGCGGCAGGAACTACCCGTAACACTGAAGCTTTCTTT. The chain combines TRBV5-1 with TRBJ1-1, with D unresolved. This CDR3 spans 18 amino acids. V lost 6 bases and J lost 2, with 26 bases in between. CDR1 is SGHRS and CDR2 is YFSETQ in the germline V gene.

The V call is TRBV11-2, the J call TRBJ1-3; D is unclear. The CDR3 has 12 amino acids. Trimming stripped 5 bases from V and 7 bases from J, with 9 bases between. CDR1 and CDR2 from the germline V gene are SGHAT and FQNNGV. The DNA for the CDR3 is TGTGCCAGCAGCCCCGGCGGGAACACCATATATTTT. Protein sequence: CASSPGGNTIYF.

The chain combines TRBV6-5 with TRBJ2-1; 11 bases are shared with TRBD2. Germline V CDR1 and CDR2: MNHEY, SVGAGI. This CDR3 has 15 residues. Unmatched junction bases numbered 9, after V lost 5 bases and J lost 9 bases. CDR3 loop: CASSKTSGNSGEQFF. In DNA, the CDR3 is TGTGCCAGCAGTAAGACTAGCGGGAATTCCGGTGAGCAGTTCTTC.

The CDR3 sequence is CASSLSVGALYGYTF. CDR3 in DNA: TGTGCCAGCAGCTTATCAGTGGGGGCCCTCTATGGCTACACCTTC. V usage is TRBV14 and J usage is TRBJ1-2, with D perhaps matching TRBD1 (6 bases). V was shortened by 5 bases and J by 4 bases, with 17 bases between the two germline ends. Germline values: CDR1 SGHDN, CDR2 FVKESK. This CDR3 spans 15 amino acids.

The chain employs TRBV5-4 and TRBJ2-7; the D is unclear. CDR1 SGHNT and CDR2 YYREEE come from the germline V gene (reference sequence). The ends were cut back, 2 bases at V and 0 bases at J, with 9 bases in the middle. The CDR3 is 14 residues long. In DNA, the CDR3 is TGTGCCAGCAGCTTAATGGGAAGCTCCTACGAGCAGTACTTC. Translation: CASSLMGSSYEQYF. The full variable domain, completed using reference TRBV5-4 and TRBJ2-7, is ETGVTQSPTHLIKTRGQQVTLRCSSQSGHNTVSWYQQALGQGPQFIFQYYREEENGRGNFPPRFSGLQFPNYSSELNVNALELDDSALYLCASSLMGSSYEQYFGPGTRLTVT.

This rearrangement joins TRBV5-5 to TRBJ2-1; 14 bases are a match to TRBD2. CDR1 is SGHKS, CDR2 YYEKEE, per germline (reference sequence). Losses at the gene ends were 4 bases for V and 8 bases for J; bases not matched to a gene: 5. The CDR3 sequence is 15 residues long. CDR3 coding DNA: TGTGCCAGCAGCCCAGGGACTAGCGGGAGCGATGAGCAGTTCTTC. This sequence encodes CASSPGTSGSDEQFF.

The V gene is TRBV2, the J gene TRBJ1-3; no reliable D call. The CDR3 has 12 amino acids. Germline CDR1 is SNHLY and CDR2 is FYNNEI. V lost 4 bases, J lost 11 bases, and 12 bases lay in between. CDR3 in amino acids: CASSVNRGPIYF. DNA of the CDR3: TGTGCCAGCAGTGTGAACAGAGGCCCCATATATTTT.

This clone was counted a few times. The V gene is TRBV5-1, the J gene TRBJ2-2; 8 bases agree with TRBD1. Germline V gene sequence: CDR1 SGHRS, CDR2 YFSETQ. V was pared by 6 bases and J by 3 bases, with 13 bases of the junction left unmatched. This CDR3 region has 17 residues. CDR3 amino acids: CASTEVPGQDYTGELFF. CDR3 sequence (DNA): TGCGCCAGCACCGAAGTACCGGGACAGGACTACACCGGGGAGCTGTTTTTT. Supplemented by reference TRBV5-1 and TRBJ2-2, the full variable domain reads KAGVTQTPRYLIKTRGQQVTLSCSPISGHRSVSWYQQTPGQGLQFLFEYFSETQRNKGNFPGRFSGRQFSNSRSEMNVSTLELGDSALYLCASTEVPGQDYTGELFFGEGSRLTVL.

V and J are TRBV28 and TRBJ2-7; TRBD1 matches 10 bases. The V segment lost 1 base and the J segment 5 bases; nucleotides outside the gene matches: 5. Looked up from germline, CDR1 is MDHEN and CDR2 is SYDVKM. This CDR3 is built from 15 residues. The CDR3 is CASSLYGDRGNEQYF. The DNA for the CDR3 is TGTGCCAGCAGTTTATATGGGGACAGGGGTAACGAGCAGTACTTC. Looking up the rest from reference TRBV28 and TRBJ2-7 gives the full variable domain: DVKVTQSSRYLVKRTGEKVFLECVQDMDHENMFWYRQDPGLGLRLIYFSYDVKMKEKGDIPEGYSVSREKKERFSLILESASTNQTSMYLCASSLYGDRGNEQYFGPGTRLTVT.

This chain links TRBV6-5 with TRBJ1-1; 7 nucleotides match TRBD1. The CDR3 runs 13 residues. Germline V CDR1 and CDR2: MNHEY, SVGAGI. The ends lost 10 bases at V and 3 bases at J; junction bases unmatched: 8. The CDR3 bases are TGTGCCACACGACAGGGTTCGGACACTGAAGCTTTCTTT. Protein: CATRQGSDTEAFF.

The chain couples TRBV19 to TRBJ2-7; D may be TRBD1 (5 bases). The CDR3 extends over 14 amino acids. Germline assignment: CDR1 LNHDA and CDR2 SQIVND (reference sequence). Trimming removed 6 bases at V and 3 bases at J, with 15 bases between. CDR3 loop: CASRSFDRDYEQYF. CDR3 nucleotides: TGTGCCAGTAGGTCCTTTGACAGAGACTACGAGCAGTACTTC.

This chain uses TRBV25-1 with TRBJ2-7; D uncertain. The germline V and J ends were trimmed by 9 bases and 5 bases, with 23 bases remaining between them. The CDR3 spans 15 residues. CDR1 and CDR2 (germline): MGHDK, SYGVNS. The CDR3 nucleotides read TGTGCCAGACCTGGCTTGGATGCCTTCAGGCACGAGCAGTACTTC. Its protein is CARPGLDAFRHEQYF.

Notes on this clone: The junction differs from germline at one of its ends, possibly a read error. The chain is built from TRBV4-2 and TRBJ2-7, with TRBD2 matching 7 bases. There are 18 residues in the CDR3. CDR1 LGHNA and CDR2 YNFKEQ come from the germline V gene. CDR3 protein: CASSQEWETSRLSSEQYF. Written as DNA, the CDR3 is TGTGCCAGCAGCCAAGAGTGGGAGACTAGCCGTCTTTCCTCCGAGCAGTACTTC.

The rearrangement links TRBV18 to TRBJ2-7, with 8 bases fitting TRBD2. This CDR3 spans 15 amino acids. From germline, CDR1 is KGHSH and CDR2 LQKENI. J lost 2 bases, V lost 0 bases, and 3 bases had no gene match. The CDR3 loop is CASSPPSSGPYEQYF. The CDR3 nucleotides read TGTGCCAGCTCACCACCGTCTAGCGGGCCCTACGAGCAGTACTTC.

This chain connects TRBV5-8 to TRBJ2-1; 7 bases match TRBD2. The CDR3 loop spans 15 amino acids. V lost 6 bases, J lost 2 bases, and 8 bases stayed unmatched. Germline CDR1 reads SGHTS; CDR2 reads YDEGEE. DNA of the CDR3: TGTGCCAGCATCCGAACGGGGGGACCCTACAATGAGCAGTTCTTC. Translated: CASIRTGGPYNEQFF.

V gene TRBV14 combines with J gene TRBJ2-7; no clear D gene. V was pared by 0 bases and J by 0 bases, with 6 bases between. CDR1 is SGHDN, CDR2 FVKESK, per germline. CDR3 length: 14 amino acids. This CDR3 is CASSQDLVSYEQYF. The CDR3 DNA is TGTGCCAGCAGCCAAGATCTCGTCTCCTACGAGCAGTACTTC.